The 11 T cell receptor beta chains below all came from one sample that was sequenced in a study of blood T cell repertoires in COVID-19. TCRdb's copy holds only in-frame clones and misses some; the assay was immunoSEQ multiplex PCR. Of about 400,000 clones listed, about 87% are singletons. The sequencing sample was made of peripheral blood. The receptor set was obtained from a human donor in a cohort sampled during active COVID-19.

The V gene is TRBV7-8, the J gene TRBJ1-1; TRBD1 agrees at 7 bases. V lost 1 base, J lost 1 base, and 9 bases stayed unmatched. The CDR3 has 17 residues. The germline V gene encodes CDR1 SGHVS and CDR2 FQNEAQ. The DNA of the CDR3 is TGTGCCAGCAGCTTAGGATGGGCAGGGGGTGGGAACACTGAAGCTTTCTTT. Protein product: CASSLGWAGGGNTEAFF.

There are a few counts of this clone. The rearrangement joins TRBV9 to TRBJ2-2, with D possibly matching TRBD1 (5 bases). Germline lookup yields CDR1 SGDLS and CDR2 YYNGEE. Trimming removed 2 bases at V and 3 bases at J, with 11 bases between. The CDR3 contains 15 residues. The CDR3 DNA follows: TGTGCCAGCAGCGTGGAGCAGGGCCACACCGGGGAGCTGTTTTTT. Translated: CASSVEQGHTGELFF.

The rearrangement links TRBV19 to TRBJ1-2; 7 bases map to TRBD1. V dropped 6 bases and J dropped 5; count of bases not matched to a gene: 12. This CDR3 is built from 15 residues. Germline-derived CDR1 and CDR2 are LNHDA and SQIVND (reference sequence). CDR3: CASSKDRDGGYGYTF. CDR3 DNA sequence: TGTGCCAGTAGCAAAGACAGGGACGGTGGGTATGGCTACACCTTC.

The V and J genes are TRBV11-3 and TRBJ1-1; D unclear. CDR1 and CDR2 from the germline V gene are SGHNT and YENEEA. The V gene lost 2 bases and the J gene lost 2 bases, with 15 bases spanning the gap. This CDR3 has 16 amino acids. Here the CDR3 reads CASSLRSKQDNTEAFF. The CDR3 DNA follows: TGTGCCAGCAGCTTACGTAGTAAGCAGGATAACACTGAAGCTTTCTTT.

This clone occurred a few times. J is TRBJ1-2 and V is TRBV4-1; D possibly corresponds to TRBD1 (5 bases). The CDR3 loop spans 20 amino acids. Germline-derived CDR1 and CDR2 are MGHRA and YSYEKL. V was shortened by 2 bases and J by 0 bases, with 25 bases between the two germline ends. CDR3: CASSQLTPVDDRSSNYGYTF. CDR3 sequence (DNA): TGCGCCAGCAGCCAACTTACACCAGTCGATGACAGATCCTCTAACTATGGCTACACCTTC.

This rearrangement joins TRBV6-5 to TRBJ1-1; TRBD1 aligns across 7 bases. The germline V gene encodes CDR1 MNHEY and CDR2 SVGAGI. Unmatched junction bases numbered 6, after V lost 4 bases and J lost 1 base. There are 15 residues in the CDR3. The CDR3 region has the DNA TGTGCCAGCAGTTTTGACAGGGTGGGGAACACTGAAGCTTTCTTT. Protein sequence: CASSFDRVGNTEAFF.

This chain uses TRBV5-5 with TRBJ1-4; D may be TRBD1 (5 bases). CDR1 and CDR2 from the germline V gene are SGHKS and YYEKEE (reference sequence). CDR3 length: 18 amino acids. With 1 base removed from V and 0 bases from J, the gap between germline ends came to 16 bases. DNA for the CDR3: TGTGCCAGCAGCTTGCTGGGGGGGGTCGGGGCAACTAATGAAAAACTGTTTTTT. Translation gives CASSLLGGVGATNEKLFF.

This clone was seen more than once but under ten times. CDR3 coding DNA: TGTGCCAGCAGACGGGTAGGGACAGACTATTCACCCCTCCACTTT. This sequence encodes CASRRVGTDYSPLHF. The chain couples TRBV6-5 to TRBJ1-6, with 7 bases lining up with TRBD1. Germline V gives CDR1 MNHEY, CDR2 SVGAGI. J was trimmed by 8 bases and V by 6 bases; bases with no gene match: 10. CDR3 size: 15 residues.

V usage is TRBV7-9 and J usage is TRBJ2-3; 11 bases agree with TRBD2. Losses at the gene ends were 5 bases for V and 5 bases for J; bases not matched to a gene: 9. The CDR3 contains 16 residues. Germline CDR1 and CDR2: SEHNR and FQNEAQ (reference sequence). The CDR3 DNA is TGTGCCAGCAGCCCGCGCAATAGCGGGGGGGTAGATACGCAGTATTTT. Translating gives CASSPRNSGGVDTQYF.

The rearrangement joins TRBV4-1 to TRBJ2-1; a possible D gene is TRBD2 (5 bases). Deletions cut 2 bases from V and 4 bases from J, with 6 bases between. This CDR3 has 13 amino acids. Germline V gene sequence: CDR1 MGHRA, CDR2 YSYEKL. Here the CDR3 DNA reads TGCGCCAGCAGCCAACGGGATTACAATGAGCAGTTCTTC. Translation gives CASSQRDYNEQFF.

CDR3 DNA sequence: TGTGCCAGCAGCTTAGGGGGGGACCAAGAGACCCAGTACTTC. Amino acid sequence: CASSLGGDQETQYF. The chain employs TRBV7-2 and TRBJ2-5; weak D call: TRBD2 (6 bases). The CDR3 is 14 amino acids. Germline loops: CDR1 SGHTA, CDR2 FQGNSA. Trimming took 1 base from V and 0 from J, leaving 6 bases between them.